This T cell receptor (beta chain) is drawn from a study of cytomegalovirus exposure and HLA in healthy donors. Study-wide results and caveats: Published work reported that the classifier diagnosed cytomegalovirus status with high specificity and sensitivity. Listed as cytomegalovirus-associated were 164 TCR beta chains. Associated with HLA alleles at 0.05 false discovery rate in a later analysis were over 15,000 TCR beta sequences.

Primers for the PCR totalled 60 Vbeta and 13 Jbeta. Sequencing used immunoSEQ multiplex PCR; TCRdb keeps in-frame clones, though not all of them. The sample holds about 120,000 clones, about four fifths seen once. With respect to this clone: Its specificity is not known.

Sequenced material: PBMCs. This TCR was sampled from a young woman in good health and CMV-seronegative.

The CDR3 here is CASSPTRQGGSYEQYF. The CDR3 DNA reads TGTGCCAGCTCACCGACCAGACAGGGGGGTTCCTACGAGCAGTACTTC. The chain has TRBV18 and TRBJ2-5, with 9 nucleotides matching TRBD1. The J call is uncertain, as TRBJ2-7 better fits the DNA end. The germline gives CDR1 KGHSH, CDR2 LQKENI. This CDR3 has 16 amino acids.